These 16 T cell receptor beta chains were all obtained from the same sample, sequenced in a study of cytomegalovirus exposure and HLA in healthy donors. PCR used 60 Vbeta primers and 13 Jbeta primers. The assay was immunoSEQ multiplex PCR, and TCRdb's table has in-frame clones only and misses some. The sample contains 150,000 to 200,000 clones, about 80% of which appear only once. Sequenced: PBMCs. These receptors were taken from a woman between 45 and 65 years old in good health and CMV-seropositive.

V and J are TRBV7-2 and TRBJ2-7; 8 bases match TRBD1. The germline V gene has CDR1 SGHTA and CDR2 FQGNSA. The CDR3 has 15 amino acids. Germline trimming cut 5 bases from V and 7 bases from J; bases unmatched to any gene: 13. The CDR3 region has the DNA TGTGCCAGCAGCACCCCGACAGGGGCCCCCTTTGAGCAGTACTTC. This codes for CASSTPTGAPFEQYF.

The CDR3 bases are TGTGCCGCCCTTAACAGGCCCCCTAACTATGGCTACACCTTC. Protein sequence: CAALNRPPNYGYTF. V is TRBV28 and J is TRBJ1-2; maybe TRBD1 (5 bases). V lost 11 bases to trimming and J lost 0 bases, with 16 bases between them. The CDR3 loop spans 14 amino acids. Germline-derived CDR1 and CDR2 are MDHEN and SYDVKM.

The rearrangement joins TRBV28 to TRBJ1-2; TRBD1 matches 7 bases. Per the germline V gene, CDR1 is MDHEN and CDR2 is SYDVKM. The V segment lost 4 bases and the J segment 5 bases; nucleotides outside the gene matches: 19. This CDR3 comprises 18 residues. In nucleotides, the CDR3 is TGTGCCAGCAGTTCCCAGACCTCGGGACAAGAGGGGGCATATGGCTACACCTTC. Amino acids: CASSSQTSGQEGAYGYTF.

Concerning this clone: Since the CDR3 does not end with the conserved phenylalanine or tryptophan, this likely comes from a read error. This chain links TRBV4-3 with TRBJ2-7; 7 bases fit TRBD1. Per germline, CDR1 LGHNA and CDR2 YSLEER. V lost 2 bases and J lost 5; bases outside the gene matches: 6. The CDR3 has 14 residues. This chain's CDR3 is CASSQSIDRDEQYL. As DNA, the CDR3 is TGCGCCAGCAGCCAATCTATCGACAGGGACGAGCAGTACCTC.

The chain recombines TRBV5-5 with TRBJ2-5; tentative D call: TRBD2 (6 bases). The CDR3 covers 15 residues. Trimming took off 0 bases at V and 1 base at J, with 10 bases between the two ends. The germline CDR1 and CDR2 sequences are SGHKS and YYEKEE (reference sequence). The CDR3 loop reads CASSLDGGIQETQYF. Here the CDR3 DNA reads TGTGCCAGCAGCTTGGACGGAGGGATCCAAGAGACCCAGTACTTC.

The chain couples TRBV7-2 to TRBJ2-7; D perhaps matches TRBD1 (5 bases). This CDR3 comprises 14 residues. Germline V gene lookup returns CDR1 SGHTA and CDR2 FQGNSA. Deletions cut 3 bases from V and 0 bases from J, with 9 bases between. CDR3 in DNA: TGTGCCAGCAGCTTTTACAGGAGCTCCTACGAGCAGTACTTC. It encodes CASSFYRSSYEQYF.

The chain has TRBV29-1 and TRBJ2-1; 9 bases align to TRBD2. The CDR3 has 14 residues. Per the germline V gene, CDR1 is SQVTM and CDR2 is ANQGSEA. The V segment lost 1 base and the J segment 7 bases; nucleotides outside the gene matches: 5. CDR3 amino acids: CSVEVAGGPNEQFF. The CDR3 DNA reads TGCAGCGTTGAAGTGGCGGGAGGGCCGAATGAGCAGTTCTTC.

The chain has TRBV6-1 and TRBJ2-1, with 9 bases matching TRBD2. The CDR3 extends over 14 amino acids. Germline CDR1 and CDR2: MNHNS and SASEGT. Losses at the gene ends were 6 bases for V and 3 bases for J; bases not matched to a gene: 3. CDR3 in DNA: TGTGCCAGCAGGGGACTAGCCTTCTACAATGAGCAGTTCTTC. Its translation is CASRGLAFYNEQFF.

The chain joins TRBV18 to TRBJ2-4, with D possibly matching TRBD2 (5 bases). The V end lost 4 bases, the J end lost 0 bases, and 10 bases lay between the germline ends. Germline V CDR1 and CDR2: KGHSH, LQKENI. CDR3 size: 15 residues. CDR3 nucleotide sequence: TGTGCCAGCTCACGGGAGACCCTAGCCAAAAACATTCAGTACTTC. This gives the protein CASSRETLAKNIQYF.

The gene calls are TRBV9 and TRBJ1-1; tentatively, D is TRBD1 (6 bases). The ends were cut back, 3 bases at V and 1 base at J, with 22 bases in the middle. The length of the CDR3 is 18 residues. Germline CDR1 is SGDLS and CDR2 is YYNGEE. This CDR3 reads CASSGMGAPTGKNTEAFF. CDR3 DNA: TGTGCCAGCAGCGGTATGGGGGCCCCGACAGGCAAGAACACTGAAGCTTTCTTT.

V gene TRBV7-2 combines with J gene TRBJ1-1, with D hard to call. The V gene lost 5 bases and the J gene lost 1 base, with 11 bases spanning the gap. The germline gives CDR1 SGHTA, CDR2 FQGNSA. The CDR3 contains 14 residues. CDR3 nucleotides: TGTGCCAGCAGCCGTCTACACAGGAACACTGAAGCTTTCTTT. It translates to CASSRLHRNTEAFF.

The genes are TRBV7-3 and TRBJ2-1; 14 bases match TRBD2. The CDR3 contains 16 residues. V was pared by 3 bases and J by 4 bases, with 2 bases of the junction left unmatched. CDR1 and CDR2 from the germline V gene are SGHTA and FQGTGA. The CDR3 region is CASSLGLAGVYNEQFF. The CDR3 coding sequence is TGTGCCAGCAGCTTGGGACTAGCGGGAGTTTACAATGAGCAGTTCTTC.

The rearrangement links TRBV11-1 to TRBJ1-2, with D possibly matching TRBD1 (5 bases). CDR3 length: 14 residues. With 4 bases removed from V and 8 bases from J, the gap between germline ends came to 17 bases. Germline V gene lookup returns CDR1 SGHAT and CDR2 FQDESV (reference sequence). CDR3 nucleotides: TGTGCCAGCAGCTCCCGTGGGCAGGGAAGCGGCTACACCTTC. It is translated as CASSSRGQGSGYTF.

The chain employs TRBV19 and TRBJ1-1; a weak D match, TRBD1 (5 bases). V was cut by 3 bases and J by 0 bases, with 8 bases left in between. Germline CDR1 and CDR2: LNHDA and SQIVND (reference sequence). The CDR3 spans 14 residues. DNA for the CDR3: TGTGCCAGTAGTATCGCGACAGTGAACACTGAAGCTTTCTTT. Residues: CASSIATVNTEAFF.

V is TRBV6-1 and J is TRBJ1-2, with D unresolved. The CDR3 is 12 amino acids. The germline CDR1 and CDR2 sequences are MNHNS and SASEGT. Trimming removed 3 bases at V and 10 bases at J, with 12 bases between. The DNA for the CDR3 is TGTGCCAGCAGTGACAGGTTTTTGCACTACACCTTC. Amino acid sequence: CASSDRFLHYTF.

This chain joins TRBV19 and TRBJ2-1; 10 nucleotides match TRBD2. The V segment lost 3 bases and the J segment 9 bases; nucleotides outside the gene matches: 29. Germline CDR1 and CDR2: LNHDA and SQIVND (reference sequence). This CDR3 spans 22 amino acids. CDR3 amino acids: CASSIVSGVSSGGARIWSEQFF. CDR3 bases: TGTGCCAGTAGTATCGTATCTGGGGTTTCCAGCGGGGGGGCACGGATCTGGAGTGAGCAGTTCTTC.